Sequencing of this T cell receptor (beta chain) was carried out in a study of T cell responses to AZD1222 COVID-19 vaccine. The study, taken as a whole, reports: Just a handful of AZD1222 recipients tested seropositive at baseline. The donor cohort was predominantly white British with a female majority, and clonal diversity may have been underestimated. After the peak T cell response, and only then, were repertoires sampled. Reportedly, nearly half the spike-specific TCRs target unmutated variant regions.

Regarding this clone: The antigen is undetermined.

Sequenced by immunoSEQ multiplex PCR; TCRdb stores in-frame clones only, minus some. The sample carries under 150,000 clones, 70% to 90% recorded once. The CDR3 has 15 residues. The germline gives CDR1 LGHNA, CDR2 YNFKEQ. Deletions cut 1 base from V and 6 bases from J, with 12 bases between. J is TRBJ2-2 and V is TRBV4-2; D possibly uses TRBD1 or TRBD2 (5 bases each). This sequence was found in an adult who received the AZD1222 COVID-19 vaccine. Specimen: peripheral blood, collected 28 days after the second AZD1222 dose. CDR3 sequence: CASSQVVGTAGELFF. The CDR3 DNA reads as TGTGCCAGCAGCCAAGTAGTAGGGACGGCCGGGGAGCTGTTTTTT.